One T cell receptor beta chain is described in this entry. Its antigen is undetermined. The length of the CDR3 is 19 residues. Germline lookup yields CDR1 SGHTA and CDR2 FQGNSA. J was trimmed by 6 bases and V by 5 bases; bases with no gene match: 23. This sample was included in a study of T cell repertoires in cytomegalovirus infection. Study summary: CMV infection and matching HLA type were both indicated by public TCR beta signatures.

MiXCR, applied by TCRdb to the reads, yields one record per CDR3 protein. The top ten clones hold more than 80% of a sample with approximately 73,000 distinct CDR3 sequences, approximately 40% of them seen once. Study outcomes and limitations: HLA-C-restricted CMV-specific TCR beta clonotypes prevailed in the ex vivo response. Individuals carrying CMV plus the relevant HLA were identified by cumulative frequency of public TCR beta families.

This clonotype was sampled from a human donor in good health (CMV status not recorded). Some clones in this sample may be carry-over from other donors' samples. The chain has TRBV7-2 and TRBJ2-7, with 9 bases lining up with TRBD2. This specimen was CD8+ T cells from cultured PBMCs, taken from culture after CMV antigen stimulation. The CDR3 bases are TGTGCCAGCAGCCCCTCGCGTACAGACTATTCTAGCGGGGTCTTCGAGCAGTACTTC. Translation gives CASSPSRTDYSSGVFEQYF.